Listed here is a single T cell receptor (beta chain). No antigen is known for it. With the read ending 3 residues before the CDR3 end, the germline J gene is used to fill in that end. All participants had a single incident cervical HPV16 infection, and prevalent HPV16 infections were excluded. The sample belongs to a study of T cells in women clearing cervical HPV infection. Study background: Control women cleared a single incident HPV16 infection within 12 months.

The protocol was immunoSEQ multiplex PCR, while the TCRdb copy is restricted to in-frame clones and leaves out a portion. Its listing shows approximately 12,000 clones. Study observations and caveats: Richness plus V gene abundances separated cases from controls with AUC roughly 0.88. CIN3+ cases had significantly higher TCR repertoire richness than controls, but evenness did not differ.

CDR3 length: 14 residues. Trimming cost V 3 bases and J 2 bases, with 11 bases left between them. Germline V gene sequence: CDR1 KGHSH, CDR2 LQKENI. The J gene is TRBJ2-7, the V gene TRBV18, with D maybe TRBD2 (5 bases). The clonotype originates from a woman aged 18-70 years with a cervical HPV16 infection that either progressed to CIN3+ or cleared (not recorded which). The specimen sequenced was blood buffy coat. The CDR3 loop reads CASSPPGLPYEQYF. CDR3 bases read: TGTGCCAGCTCACCGCCGGGGTTACCCTACGAG.